The T cell receptor beta chain described here comes from a study of blood T cell repertoires in COVID-19. Across the whole study: Material from acute and convalescent COVID-19 was sourced from the United States, Italy and Spain. The analysed material was cDNA or gDNA that came from T cells, B-cell-depleted T cells, or PBMCs.

V lost 1 base and J 3 bases, leaving 8 bases between the germline ends. The CDR3 has 13 residues. Germline V CDR1 and CDR2: SGHRS, YFSETQ. Original analysis: Amplification of reference gene primers was used by the study to estimate nucleated cell counts. Produced via immunoSEQ multiplex PCR; TCRdb's table is partial and in-frame only. The V and J calls and clone size come from that table; D and trimming were worked out from the DNA. Among roughly 230,000 clones listed, 84% were seen once. This TCR was sampled from a man aged 50-60 years with acute or convalescent COVID-19. V is TRBV5-1 and J is TRBJ2-7; the D is unclear. The material sequenced was peripheral blood. The CDR3 coding sequence is TGCGCCAGCAGCTTGCTGACTTTCTACGAGCAGTACTTC. It specifies CASSLLTFYEQYF.